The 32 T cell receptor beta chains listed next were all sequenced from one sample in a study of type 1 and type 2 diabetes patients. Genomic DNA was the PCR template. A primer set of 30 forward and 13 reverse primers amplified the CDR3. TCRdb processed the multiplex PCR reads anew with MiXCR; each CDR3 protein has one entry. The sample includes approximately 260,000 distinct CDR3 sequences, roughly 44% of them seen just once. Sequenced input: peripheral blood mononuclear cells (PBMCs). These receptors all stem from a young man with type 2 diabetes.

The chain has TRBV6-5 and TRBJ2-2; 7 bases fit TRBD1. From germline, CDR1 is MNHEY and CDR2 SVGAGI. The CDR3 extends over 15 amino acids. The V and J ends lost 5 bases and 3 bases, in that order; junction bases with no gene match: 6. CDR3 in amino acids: CASSDWGQYTGELFF. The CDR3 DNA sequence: TGTGCCAGCAGTGATTGGGGACAGTACACCGGGGAGCTGTTTTTT.

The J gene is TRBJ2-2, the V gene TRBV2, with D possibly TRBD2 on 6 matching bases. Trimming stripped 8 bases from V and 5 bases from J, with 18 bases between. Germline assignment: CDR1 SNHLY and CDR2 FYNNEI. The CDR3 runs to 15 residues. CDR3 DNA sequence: TGTGCCAGCCCCCGAGGGCGGGAAGAGACCGGGGAGCTGTTTTTT. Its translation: CASPRGREETGELFF.

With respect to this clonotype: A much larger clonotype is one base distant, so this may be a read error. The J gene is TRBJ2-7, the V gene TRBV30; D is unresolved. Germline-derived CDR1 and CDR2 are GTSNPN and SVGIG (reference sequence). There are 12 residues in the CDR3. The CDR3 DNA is TGTGCCTGGGGTGTAATGGGTCGGGAGCAGTACTTC. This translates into CAWGVMGREQYF.

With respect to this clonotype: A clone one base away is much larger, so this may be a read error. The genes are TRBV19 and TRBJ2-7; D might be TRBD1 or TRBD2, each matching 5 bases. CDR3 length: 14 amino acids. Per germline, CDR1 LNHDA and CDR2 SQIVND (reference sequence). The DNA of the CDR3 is TGTGCCAGTAGTATAGGTTCAGGGAGCTACGATCAGTACTTC. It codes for CASSIGSGSYDQYF.

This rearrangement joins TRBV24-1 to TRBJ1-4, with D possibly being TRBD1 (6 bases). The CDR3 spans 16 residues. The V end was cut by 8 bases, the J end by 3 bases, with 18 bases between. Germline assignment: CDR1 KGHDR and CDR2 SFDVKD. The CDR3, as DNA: TGTGCCACCACCCGGGGGGGCGGTTGTTCTAATGAAAAACTGTTTTTT. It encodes CATTRGGGCSNEKLFF.

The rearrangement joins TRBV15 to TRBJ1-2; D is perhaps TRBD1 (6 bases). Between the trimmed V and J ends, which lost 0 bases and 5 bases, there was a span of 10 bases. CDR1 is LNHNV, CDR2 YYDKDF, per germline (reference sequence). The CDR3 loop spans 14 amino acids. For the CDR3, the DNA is TGTGCCACCAGCAGAGAGACAGGTCGATATGGCTACACCTTC. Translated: CATSRETGRYGYTF.

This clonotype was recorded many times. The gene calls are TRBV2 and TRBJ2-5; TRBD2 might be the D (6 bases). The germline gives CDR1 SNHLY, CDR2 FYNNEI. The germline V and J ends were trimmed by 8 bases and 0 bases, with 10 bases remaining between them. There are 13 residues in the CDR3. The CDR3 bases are TGTGCCAGCGCCCGGGACTACCAAGAGACCCAGTACTTC. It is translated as CASARDYQETQYF.

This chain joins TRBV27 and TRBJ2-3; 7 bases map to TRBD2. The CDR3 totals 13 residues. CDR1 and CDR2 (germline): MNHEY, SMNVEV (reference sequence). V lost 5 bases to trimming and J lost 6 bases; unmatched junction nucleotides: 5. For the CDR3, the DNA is TGTGCCAGCAGTACGGGGGGATCGGATACGCAGTATTTT. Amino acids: CASSTGGSDTQYF.

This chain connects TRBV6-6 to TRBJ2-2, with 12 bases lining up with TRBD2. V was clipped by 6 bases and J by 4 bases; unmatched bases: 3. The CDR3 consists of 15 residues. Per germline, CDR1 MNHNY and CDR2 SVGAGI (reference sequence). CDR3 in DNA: TGTGCCAGCAGAAGGACTAGCGGGACCACCGGGGAGCTGTTTTTT. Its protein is CASRRTSGTTGELFF.

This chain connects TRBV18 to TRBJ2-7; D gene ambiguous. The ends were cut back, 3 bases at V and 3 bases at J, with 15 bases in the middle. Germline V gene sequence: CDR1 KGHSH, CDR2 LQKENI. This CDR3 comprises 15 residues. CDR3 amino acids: CASSPLPGGIYEQYF. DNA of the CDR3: TGTGCCAGCTCACCCCTCCCTGGCGGAATCTACGAGCAGTACTTC. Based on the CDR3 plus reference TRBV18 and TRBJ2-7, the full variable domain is NAGVMQNPRHLVRRRGQEARLRCSPMKGHSHVYWYRQLPEEGLKFMVYLQKENIIDESGMPKERFSAEFPKEGPSILRIQQVVRGDSAAYFCASSPLPGGIYEQYFGPGTRLTVT.

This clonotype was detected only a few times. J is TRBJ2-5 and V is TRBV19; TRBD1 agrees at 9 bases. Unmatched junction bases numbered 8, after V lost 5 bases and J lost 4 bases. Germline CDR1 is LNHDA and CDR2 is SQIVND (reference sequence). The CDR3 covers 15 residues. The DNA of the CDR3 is TGTGCCAGTAGTTCTTCGACAGGGGGTGGAGAGACCCAGTACTTC. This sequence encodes CASSSSTGGGETQYF. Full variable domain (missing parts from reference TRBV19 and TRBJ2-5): DGGITQSPKYLFRKEGQNVTLSCEQNLNHDAMYWYRQDPGQGLRLIYYSQIVNDFQKGDIAEGYSVSREKKESFPLTVTSAQKNPTAFYLCASSSSTGGGETQYFGPGTRLLVL.

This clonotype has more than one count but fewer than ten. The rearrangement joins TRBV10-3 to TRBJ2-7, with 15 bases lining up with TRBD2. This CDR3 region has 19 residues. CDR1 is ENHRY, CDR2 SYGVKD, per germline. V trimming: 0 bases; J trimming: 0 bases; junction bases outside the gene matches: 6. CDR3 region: CAISESSGTSGRSSYEQYF. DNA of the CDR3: TGTGCCATCAGTGAGTCTTCCGGGACTAGCGGGAGGAGCTCCTACGAGCAGTACTTC.

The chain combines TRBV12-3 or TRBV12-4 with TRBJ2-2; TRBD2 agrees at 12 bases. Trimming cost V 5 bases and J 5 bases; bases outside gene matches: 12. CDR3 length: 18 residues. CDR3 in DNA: TGTGCCAGCAGTGAAAGGGGGACTAGCGGGCGGCGTACCGGGGAGCTGTTTTTT. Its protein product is CASSERGTSGRRTGELFF.

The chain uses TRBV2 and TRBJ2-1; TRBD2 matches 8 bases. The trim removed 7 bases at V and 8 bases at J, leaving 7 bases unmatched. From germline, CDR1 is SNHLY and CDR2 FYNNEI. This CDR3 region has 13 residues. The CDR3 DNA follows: TGTGCCAGCACTAGGACTAGCAGCTATGAGCAGTTCTTC. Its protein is CASTRTSSYEQFF.

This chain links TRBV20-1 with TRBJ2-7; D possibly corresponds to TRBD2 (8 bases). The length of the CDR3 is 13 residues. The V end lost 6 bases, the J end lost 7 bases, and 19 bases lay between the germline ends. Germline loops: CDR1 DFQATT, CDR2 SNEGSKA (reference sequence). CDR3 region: CSARGGQIGEQYF. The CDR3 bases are TGCAGTGCCCGGGGGGGACAGATCGGAGAGCAGTACTTC.

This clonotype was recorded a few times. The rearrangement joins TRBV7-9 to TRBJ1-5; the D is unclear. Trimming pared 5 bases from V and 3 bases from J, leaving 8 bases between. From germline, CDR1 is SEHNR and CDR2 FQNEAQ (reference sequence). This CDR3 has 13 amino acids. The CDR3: CASSAQPNQPQHF. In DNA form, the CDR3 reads TGTGCCAGCAGCGCACAGCCCAATCAGCCCCAGCATTTT. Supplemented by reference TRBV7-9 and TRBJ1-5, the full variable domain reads DTGVSQNPRHKITKRGQNVTFRCDPISEHNRLYWYRQTLGQGPEFLTYFQNEAQLEKSRLLSDRFSAERPKGSFSTLEIQRTEQGDSAMYLCASSAQPNQPQHFGDGTRLSIL.

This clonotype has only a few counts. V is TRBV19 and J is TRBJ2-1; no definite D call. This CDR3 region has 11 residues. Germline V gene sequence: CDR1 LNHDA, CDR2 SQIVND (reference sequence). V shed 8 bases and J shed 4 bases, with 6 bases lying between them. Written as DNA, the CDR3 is TGTGCCAGTCACGCGTACAATGAGCAGTTCTTC. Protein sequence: CASHAYNEQFF.

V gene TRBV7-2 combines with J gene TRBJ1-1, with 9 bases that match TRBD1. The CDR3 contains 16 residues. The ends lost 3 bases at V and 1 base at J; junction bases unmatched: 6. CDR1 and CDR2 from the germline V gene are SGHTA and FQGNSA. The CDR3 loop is CASSLVQGARNTEAFF. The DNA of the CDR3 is TGTGCCAGCAGCTTGGTACAGGGGGCGCGGAACACTGAAGCTTTCTTT.

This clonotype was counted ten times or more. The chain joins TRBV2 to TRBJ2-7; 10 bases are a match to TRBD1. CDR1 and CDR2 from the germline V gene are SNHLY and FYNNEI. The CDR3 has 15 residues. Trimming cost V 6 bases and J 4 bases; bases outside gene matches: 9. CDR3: CASSRPTGGVYEQYF. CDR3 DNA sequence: TGTGCCAGCAGCCGCCCGACAGGGGGCGTGTACGAGCAGTACTTC.

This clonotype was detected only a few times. CDR3: CASSLSGRRGDTQYF. In DNA, the CDR3 is TGTGCCAGCAGCTTGTCAGGACGAAGGGGAGATACGCAGTATTTT. The rearrangement joins TRBV7-8 to TRBJ2-3; possibly TRBD1 for D (5 bases). In germline, CDR1 is SGHVS, CDR2 FQNEAQ. CDR3 length: 15 amino acids. V was trimmed by 3 bases and J by 5 bases, leaving 15 bases between them.

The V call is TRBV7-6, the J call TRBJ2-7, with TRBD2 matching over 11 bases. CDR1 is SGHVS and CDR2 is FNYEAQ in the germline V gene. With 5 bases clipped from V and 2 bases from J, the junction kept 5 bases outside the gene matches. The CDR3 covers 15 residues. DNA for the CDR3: TGTGCCAGCAGCATTAGCGGGGGGGCCGCCTACGAGCAGTACTTC. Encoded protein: CASSISGGAAYEQYF.

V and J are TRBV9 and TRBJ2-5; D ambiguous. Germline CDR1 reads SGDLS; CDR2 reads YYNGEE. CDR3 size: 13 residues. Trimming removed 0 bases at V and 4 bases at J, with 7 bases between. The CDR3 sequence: CASSVGGLETQYF. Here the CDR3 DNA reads TGTGCCAGCAGCGTAGGTGGGCTAGAGACCCAGTACTTC.

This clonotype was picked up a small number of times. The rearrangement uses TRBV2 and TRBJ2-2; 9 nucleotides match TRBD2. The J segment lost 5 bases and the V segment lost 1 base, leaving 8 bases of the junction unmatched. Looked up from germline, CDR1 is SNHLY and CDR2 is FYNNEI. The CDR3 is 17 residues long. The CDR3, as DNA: TGTGCCAGCAGTGAAGTCGGGACTAGCTGGGGGACCGGGGAGCTGTTTTTT. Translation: CASSEVGTSWGTGELFF.

The CDR3 coding sequence is TGTGCCAGCAGTTTCCACAGGATGGGCGAGCAGTACTTC. Its protein product is CASSFHRMGEQYF. The chain links TRBV25-1 to TRBJ2-7, with TRBD1 as a possible D gene (5 bases). The V end was cut by 5 bases, the J end by 6 bases, with 14 bases between. The CDR3 is 13 residues long. Germline CDR1 reads MGHDK; CDR2 reads SYGVNS.

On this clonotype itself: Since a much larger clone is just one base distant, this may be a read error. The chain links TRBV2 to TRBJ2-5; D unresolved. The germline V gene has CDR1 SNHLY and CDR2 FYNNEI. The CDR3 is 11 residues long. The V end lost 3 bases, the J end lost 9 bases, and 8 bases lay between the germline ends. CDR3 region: CASSDYEAQYF. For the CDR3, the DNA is TGTGCCAGCAGTGACTACGAGGCCCAGTACTTC.

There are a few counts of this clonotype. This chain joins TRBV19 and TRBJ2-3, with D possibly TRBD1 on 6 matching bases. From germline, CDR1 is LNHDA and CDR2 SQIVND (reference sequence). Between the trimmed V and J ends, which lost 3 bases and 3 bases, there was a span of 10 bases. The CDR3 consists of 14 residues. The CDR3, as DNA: TGTGCCAGTAGTATCAAGAGGGGGACAGATACGCAGTATTTT. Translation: CASSIKRGTDTQYF. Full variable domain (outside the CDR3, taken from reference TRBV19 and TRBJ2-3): DGGITQSPKYLFRKEGQNVTLSCEQNLNHDAMYWYRQDPGQGLRLIYYSQIVNDFQKGDIAEGYSVSREKKESFPLTVTSAQKNPTAFYLCASSIKRGTDTQYFGPGTRLTVL.

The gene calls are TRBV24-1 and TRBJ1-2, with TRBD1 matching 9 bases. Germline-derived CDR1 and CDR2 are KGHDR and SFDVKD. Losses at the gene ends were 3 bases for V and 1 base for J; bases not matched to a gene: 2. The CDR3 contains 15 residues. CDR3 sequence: CATSDRTGDNYGYTF. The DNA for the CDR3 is TGTGCCACCAGTGATCGGACAGGGGATAACTATGGCTACACCTTC.

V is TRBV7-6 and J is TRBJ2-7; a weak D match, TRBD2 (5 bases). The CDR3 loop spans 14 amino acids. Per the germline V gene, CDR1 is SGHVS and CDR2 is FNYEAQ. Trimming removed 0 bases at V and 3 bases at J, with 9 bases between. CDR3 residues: CASSLAGRDYEQYF. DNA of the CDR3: TGTGCCAGCAGCTTAGCGGGCCGGGACTACGAGCAGTACTTC.

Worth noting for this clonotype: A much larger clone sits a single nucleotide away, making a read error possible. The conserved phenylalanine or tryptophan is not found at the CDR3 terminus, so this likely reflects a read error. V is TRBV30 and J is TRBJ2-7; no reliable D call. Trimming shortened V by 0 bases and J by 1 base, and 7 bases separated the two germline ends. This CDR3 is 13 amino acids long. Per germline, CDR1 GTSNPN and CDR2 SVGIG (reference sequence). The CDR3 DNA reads TGTGCCTGGAGTGTGGCCTTATCCTACGAGCAGTACCTC. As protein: CAWSVALSYEQYL.

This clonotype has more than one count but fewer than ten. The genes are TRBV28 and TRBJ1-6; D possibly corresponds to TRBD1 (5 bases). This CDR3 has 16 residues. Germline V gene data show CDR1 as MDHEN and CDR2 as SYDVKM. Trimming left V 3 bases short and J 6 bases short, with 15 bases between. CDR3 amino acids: CASSFAAGARNSPLHF. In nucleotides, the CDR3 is TGTGCCAGCAGTTTCGCGGCTGGGGCCCGTAATTCACCCCTCCACTTT.

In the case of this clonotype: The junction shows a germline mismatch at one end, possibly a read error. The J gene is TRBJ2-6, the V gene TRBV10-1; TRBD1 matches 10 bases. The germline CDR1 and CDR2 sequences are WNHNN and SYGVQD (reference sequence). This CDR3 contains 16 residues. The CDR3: CAWIGQGVAGANVLTF. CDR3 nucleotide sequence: TGTGCCTGGATTGGACAGGGGGTAGCTGGGGCCAACGTCCTGACTTTC.

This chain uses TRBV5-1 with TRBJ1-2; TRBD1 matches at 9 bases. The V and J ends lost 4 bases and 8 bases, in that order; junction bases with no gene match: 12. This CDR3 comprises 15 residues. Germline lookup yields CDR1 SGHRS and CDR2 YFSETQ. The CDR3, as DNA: TGCGCCAGCAGCAATGACAGGGGGGACGTCGGAGGCTACACCTTC. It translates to CASSNDRGDVGGYTF.